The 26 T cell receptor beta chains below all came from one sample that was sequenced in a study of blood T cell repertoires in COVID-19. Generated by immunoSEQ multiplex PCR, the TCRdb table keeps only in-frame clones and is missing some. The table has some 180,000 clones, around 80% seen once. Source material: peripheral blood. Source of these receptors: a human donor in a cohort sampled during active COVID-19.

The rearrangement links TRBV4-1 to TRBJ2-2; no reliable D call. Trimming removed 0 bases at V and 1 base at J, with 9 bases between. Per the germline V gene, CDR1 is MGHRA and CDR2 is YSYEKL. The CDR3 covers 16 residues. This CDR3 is CASSQEAARNTGELFF. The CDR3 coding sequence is TGCGCCAGCAGCCAAGAAGCCGCTCGGAACACCGGGGAGCTGTTTTTT.

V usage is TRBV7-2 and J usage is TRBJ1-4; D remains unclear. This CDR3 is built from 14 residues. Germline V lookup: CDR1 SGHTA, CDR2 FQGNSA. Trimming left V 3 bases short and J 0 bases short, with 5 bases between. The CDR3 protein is CASSFYATNEKLFF. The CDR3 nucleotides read TGTGCCAGCAGCTTCTATGCAACTAATGAAAAACTGTTTTTT.

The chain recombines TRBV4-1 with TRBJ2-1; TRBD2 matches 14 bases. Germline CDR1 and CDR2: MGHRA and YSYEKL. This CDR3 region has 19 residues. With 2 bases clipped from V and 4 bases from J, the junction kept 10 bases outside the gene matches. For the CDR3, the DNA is TGCGCCAGCAGCCAACCACCAGGGACTAGCGGGAGTAGTTACAATGAGCAGTTCTTC. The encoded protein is CASSQPPGTSGSSYNEQFF.

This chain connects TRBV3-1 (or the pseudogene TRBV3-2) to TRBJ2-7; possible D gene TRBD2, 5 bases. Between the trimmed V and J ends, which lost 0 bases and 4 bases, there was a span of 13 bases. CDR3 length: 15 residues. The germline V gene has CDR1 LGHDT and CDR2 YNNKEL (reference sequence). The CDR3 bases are TGTGCCAGCAGCCAAGAAGAGCGGATGGAATACGAGCAGTACTTC. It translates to CASSQEERMEYEQYF.

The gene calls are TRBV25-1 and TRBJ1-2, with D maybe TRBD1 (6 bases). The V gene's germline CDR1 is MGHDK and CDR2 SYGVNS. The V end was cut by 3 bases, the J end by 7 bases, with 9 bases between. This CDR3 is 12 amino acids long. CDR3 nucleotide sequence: TGTGCCAGCAGTGAGGGGGCAGGTGGCTACACCTTC. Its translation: CASSEGAGGYTF.

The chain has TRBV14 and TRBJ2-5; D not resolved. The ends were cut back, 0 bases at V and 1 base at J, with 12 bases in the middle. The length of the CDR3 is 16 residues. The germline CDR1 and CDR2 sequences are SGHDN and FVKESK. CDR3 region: CASSQDLLRAQETQYF. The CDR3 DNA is TGTGCCAGCAGCCAAGATCTCCTGCGCGCCCAAGAGACCCAGTACTTC.

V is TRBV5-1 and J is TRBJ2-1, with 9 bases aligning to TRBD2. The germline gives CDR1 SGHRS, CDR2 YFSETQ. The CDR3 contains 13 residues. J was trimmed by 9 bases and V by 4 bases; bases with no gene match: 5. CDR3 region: CASSGGTSFEQFF. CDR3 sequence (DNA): TGCGCCAGCAGCGGGGGGACTAGCTTTGAGCAGTTCTTC.

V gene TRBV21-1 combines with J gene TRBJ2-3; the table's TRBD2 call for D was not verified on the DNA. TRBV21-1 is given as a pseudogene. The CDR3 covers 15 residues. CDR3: CASRPGLRFGDTQYF. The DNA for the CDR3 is TGTGCCAGCAGACCTGGGTTAAGGTTCGGGGATACGCAGTATTTT.

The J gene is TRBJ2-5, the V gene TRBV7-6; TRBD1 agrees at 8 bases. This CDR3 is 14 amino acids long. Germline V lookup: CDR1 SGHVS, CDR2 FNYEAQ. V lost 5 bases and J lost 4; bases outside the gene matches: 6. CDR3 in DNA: TGTGCCAGCAGCGTGACAGGGGAAATAGAGACCCAGTACTTC. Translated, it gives CASSVTGEIETQYF.

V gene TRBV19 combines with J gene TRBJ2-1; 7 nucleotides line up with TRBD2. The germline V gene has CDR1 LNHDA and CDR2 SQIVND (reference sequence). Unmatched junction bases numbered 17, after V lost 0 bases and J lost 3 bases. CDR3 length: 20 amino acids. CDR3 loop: CASSIDPLGREKRDYNEQFF. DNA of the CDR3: TGTGCCAGTAGTATAGATCCCCTGGGGCGGGAGAAGAGAGACTACAATGAGCAGTTCTTC.

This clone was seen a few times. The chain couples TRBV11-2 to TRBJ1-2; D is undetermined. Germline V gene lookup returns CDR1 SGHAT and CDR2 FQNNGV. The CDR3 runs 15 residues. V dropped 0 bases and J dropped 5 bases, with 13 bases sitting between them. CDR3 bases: TGTGCCAGCAGCTTAGACATCTCCGGGAAATATGGCTACACCTTC. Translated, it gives CASSLDISGKYGYTF.

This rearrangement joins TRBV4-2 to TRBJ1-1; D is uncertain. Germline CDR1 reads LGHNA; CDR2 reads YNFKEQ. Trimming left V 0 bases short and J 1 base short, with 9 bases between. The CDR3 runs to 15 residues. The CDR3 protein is CASSQEPYTNTEAFF. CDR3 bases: TGTGCCAGCAGCCAAGAGCCCTATACGAACACTGAAGCTTTCTTT.

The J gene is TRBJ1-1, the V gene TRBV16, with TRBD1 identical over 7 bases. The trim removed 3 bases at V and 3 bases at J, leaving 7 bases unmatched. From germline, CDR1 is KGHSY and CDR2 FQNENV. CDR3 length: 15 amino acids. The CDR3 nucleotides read TGTGCCAGCAGCCAGTCTAGACAGGGTGACACTGAAGCTTTCTTT. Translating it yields CASSQSRQGDTEAFF.

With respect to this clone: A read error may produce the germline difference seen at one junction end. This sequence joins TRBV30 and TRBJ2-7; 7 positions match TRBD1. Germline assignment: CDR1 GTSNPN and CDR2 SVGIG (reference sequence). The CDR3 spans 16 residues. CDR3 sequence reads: CAWSDPPTGISDEQYF. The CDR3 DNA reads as TGTGCCTGGAGTGACCCCCCGACAGGGATCTCCGACGAGCAGTACTTC. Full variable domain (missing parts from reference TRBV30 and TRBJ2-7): SQTIHQWPATLVQPVGSPLSLECTVEGTSNPNLYWYRQAAGRGLQLLFYSVGIGQISSEVPQNLSASRPQDRQFILSSKKLLLSDSGFYLCAWSDPPTGISDEQYFGPGTRLTVT.

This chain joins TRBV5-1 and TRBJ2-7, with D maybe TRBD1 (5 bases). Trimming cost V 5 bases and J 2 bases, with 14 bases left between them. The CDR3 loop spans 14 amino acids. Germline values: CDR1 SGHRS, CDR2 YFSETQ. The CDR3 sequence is CASRGDSGTYEQYF. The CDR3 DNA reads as TGCGCCAGCAGGGGTGACAGTGGAACCTACGAGCAGTACTTC.

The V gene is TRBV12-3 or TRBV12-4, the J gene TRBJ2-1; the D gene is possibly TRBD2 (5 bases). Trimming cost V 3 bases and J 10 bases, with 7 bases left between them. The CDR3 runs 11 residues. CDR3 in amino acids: CASSLREEQFF. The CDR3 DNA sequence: TGTGCCAGCAGTTTGAGGGAAGAGCAGTTCTTC.

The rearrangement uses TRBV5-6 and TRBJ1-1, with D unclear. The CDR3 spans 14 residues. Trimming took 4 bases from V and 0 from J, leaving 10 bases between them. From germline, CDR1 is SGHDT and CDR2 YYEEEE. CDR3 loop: CASSREFMNTEAFF. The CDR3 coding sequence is TGTGCCAGCAGCCGGGAATTCATGAACACTGAAGCTTTCTTT.

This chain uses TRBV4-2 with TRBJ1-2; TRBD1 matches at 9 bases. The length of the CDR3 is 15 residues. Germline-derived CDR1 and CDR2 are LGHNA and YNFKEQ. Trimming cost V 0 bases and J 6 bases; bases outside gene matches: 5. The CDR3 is CASSQDYRGRDGYTF. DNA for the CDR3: TGTGCCAGCAGCCAAGATTACAGGGGGCGCGATGGCTACACCTTC.

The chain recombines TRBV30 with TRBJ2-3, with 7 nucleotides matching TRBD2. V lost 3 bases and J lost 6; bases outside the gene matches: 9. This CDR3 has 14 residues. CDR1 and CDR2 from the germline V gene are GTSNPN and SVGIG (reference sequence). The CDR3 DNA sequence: TGTGCCTGGAGACCCATCGGGCGGGGGGATACGCAGTATTTT. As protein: CAWRPIGRGDTQYF.

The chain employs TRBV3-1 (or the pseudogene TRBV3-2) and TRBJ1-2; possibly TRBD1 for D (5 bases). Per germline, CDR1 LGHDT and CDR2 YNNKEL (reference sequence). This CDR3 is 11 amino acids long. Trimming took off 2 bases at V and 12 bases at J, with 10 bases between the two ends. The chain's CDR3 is CASSQNQGHTF. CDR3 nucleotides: TGTGCCAGCAGCCAAAATCAGGGCCACACCTTC.

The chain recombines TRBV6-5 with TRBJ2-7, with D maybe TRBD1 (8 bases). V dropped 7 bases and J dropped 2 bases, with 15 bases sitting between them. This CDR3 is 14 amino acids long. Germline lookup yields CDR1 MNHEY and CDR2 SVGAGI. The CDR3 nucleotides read TGTGCCAGCAAGGGAGGGACAGGAGCCTACGAGCAGTACTTC. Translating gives CASKGGTGAYEQYF.

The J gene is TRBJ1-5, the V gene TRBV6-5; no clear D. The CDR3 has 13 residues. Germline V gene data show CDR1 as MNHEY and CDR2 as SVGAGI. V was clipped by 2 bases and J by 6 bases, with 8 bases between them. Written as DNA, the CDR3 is TGTGCCAGCAGTTACGGAGGGTTTCAGCCCCAGCATTTT. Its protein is CASSYGGFQPQHF.

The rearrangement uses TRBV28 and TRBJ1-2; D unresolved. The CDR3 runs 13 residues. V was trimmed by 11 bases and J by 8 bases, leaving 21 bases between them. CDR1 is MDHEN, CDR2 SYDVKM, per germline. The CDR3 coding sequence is TGTGCCGGGTACACATGGAGGGCGGGAGGCTACACCTTC. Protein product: CAGYTWRAGGYTF.

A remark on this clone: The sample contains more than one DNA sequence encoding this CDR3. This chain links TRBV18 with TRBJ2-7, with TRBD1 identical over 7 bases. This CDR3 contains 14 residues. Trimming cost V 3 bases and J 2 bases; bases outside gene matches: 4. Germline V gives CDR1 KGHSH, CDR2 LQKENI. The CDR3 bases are TGTGCCAGCTCACCGCGGCAGGGGGCCTACGAGCAGTACTTC. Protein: CASSPRQGAYEQYF.

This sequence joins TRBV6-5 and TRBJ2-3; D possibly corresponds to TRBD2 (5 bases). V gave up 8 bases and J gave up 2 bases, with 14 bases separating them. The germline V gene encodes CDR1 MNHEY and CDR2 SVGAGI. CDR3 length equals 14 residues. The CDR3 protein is CASLLVTPTDTQYF. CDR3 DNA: TGTGCCAGCCTACTAGTCACTCCCACAGATACGCAGTATTTT.

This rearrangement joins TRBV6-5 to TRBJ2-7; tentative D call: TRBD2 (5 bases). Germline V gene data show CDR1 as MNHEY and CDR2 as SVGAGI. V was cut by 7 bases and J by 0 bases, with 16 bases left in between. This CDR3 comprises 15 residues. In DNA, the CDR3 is TGTGCCAGCACCGAGGGAACGGCGAGCTCCTACGAGCAGTACTTC. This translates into CASTEGTASSYEQYF.